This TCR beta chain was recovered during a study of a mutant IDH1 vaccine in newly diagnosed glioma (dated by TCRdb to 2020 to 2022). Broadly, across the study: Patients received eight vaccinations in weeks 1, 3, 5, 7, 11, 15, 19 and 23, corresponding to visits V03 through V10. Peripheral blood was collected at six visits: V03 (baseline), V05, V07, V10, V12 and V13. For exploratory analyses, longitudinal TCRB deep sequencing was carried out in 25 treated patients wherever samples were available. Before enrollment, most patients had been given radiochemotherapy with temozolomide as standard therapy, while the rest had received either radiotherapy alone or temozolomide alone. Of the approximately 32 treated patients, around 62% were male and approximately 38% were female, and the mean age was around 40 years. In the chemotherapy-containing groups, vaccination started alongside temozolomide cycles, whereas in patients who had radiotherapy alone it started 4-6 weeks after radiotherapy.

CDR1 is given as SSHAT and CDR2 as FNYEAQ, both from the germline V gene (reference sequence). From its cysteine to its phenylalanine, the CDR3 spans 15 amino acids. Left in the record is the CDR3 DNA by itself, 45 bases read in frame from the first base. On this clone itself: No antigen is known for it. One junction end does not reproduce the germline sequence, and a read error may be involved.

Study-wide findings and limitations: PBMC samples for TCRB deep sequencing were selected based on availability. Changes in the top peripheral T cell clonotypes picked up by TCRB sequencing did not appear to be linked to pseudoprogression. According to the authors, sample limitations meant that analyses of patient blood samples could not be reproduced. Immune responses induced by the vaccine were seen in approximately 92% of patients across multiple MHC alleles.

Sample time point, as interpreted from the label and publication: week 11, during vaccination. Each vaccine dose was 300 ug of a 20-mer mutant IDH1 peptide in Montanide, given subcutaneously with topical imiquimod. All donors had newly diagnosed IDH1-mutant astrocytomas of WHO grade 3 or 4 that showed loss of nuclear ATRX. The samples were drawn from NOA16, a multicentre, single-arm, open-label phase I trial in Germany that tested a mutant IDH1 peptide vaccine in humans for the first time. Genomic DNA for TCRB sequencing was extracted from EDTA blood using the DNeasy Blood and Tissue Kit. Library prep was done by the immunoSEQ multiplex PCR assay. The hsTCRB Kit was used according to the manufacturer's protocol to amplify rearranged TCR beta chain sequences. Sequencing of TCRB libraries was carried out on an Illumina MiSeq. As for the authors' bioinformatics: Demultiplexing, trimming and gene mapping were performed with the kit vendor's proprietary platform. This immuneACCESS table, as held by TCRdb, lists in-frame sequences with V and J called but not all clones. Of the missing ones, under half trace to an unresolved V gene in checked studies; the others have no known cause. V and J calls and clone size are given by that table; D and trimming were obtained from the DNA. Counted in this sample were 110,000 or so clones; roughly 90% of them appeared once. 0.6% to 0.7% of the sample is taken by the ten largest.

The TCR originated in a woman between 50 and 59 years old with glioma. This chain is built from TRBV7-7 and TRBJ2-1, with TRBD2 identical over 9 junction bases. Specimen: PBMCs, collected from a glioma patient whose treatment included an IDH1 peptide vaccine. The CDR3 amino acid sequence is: CASSLSLAGNNEQFF. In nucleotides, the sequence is TGTGCTAGCAGCTTAAGTCTAGCGGGAAACAATGAGCAGTTCTTC.